A single sample is the source of the 17 T cell receptor beta chains below, sequenced in a study of blood T cell repertoires in COVID-19. Generated by immunoSEQ multiplex PCR, the TCRdb table keeps only in-frame clones and is missing some. The data show fewer than 150,000 clones, with about 90% seen just once and 3.5% to 4.5% held by the top ten. The specimen was peripheral blood. The receptor set was obtained from a woman aged 55-70 years with acute or convalescent COVID-19.

This clone was found once. The chain joins TRBV30 to TRBJ1-5; D unresolved. CDR3 size: 13 residues. The germline V and J ends were trimmed by 0 bases and 3 bases, with 6 bases remaining between them. In germline, CDR1 is GTSNPN, CDR2 SVGIG (reference sequence). The CDR3 here is CAWSVSVNQPQHF. CDR3 DNA: TGTGCCTGGAGTGTGTCCGTCAATCAGCCCCAGCATTTT.

About this clone itself: Other DNA sequences in the sample encode the same CDR3. V usage is TRBV19 and J usage is TRBJ2-2; the match to TRBD1 covers 7 bases. CDR1 LNHDA and CDR2 SQIVND come from the germline V gene (reference sequence). Germline trimming cut 5 bases from V and 4 bases from J; bases unmatched to any gene: 7. The CDR3 spans 15 residues. CDR3 nucleotides: TGTGCCAGTAGTTCCCGGGACAGATTCACCGGGGAGCTGTTTTTT. As protein: CASSSRDRFTGELFF.

The chain is built from TRBV3-1 (or the pseudogene TRBV3-2) and TRBJ1-5, with 7 nucleotides matching TRBD1. Germline V gene sequence: CDR1 LGHDT, CDR2 YNNKEL (reference sequence). The CDR3 sequence is 13 residues long. The J segment lost 4 bases and the V segment lost 5 bases, leaving 2 bases of the junction unmatched. In DNA form, the CDR3 reads TGTGCCAGCAGCTTGACAGGGAATCAGCCCCAGCATTTT. Its protein product is CASSLTGNQPQHF.

In the case of this clone: Other nucleotide sequences in the sample specify the same CDR3. CDR3 amino acids: CASSFGQGDQPQHF. DNA for the CDR3: TGTGCCAGCAGTTTTGGACAGGGAGATCAGCCCCAGCATTTT. This rearrangement joins TRBV6-5 to TRBJ1-5, with 8 bases fitting TRBD1. The CDR3 extends over 14 amino acids. Germline V CDR1 and CDR2: MNHEY, SVGAGI. J was trimmed by 5 bases and V by 4 bases; bases with no gene match: 4.

The chain has TRBV28 and TRBJ2-3, with 7 positions matching TRBD2. There are 15 residues in the CDR3. The J segment lost 3 bases and the V segment lost 5 bases, leaving 8 bases of the junction unmatched. CDR1 MDHEN and CDR2 SYDVKM come from the germline V gene. The CDR3 nucleotides are TGTGCCAGCAGTCCCCAGCGGGACCAAACAGATACGCAGTATTTT. Translated, it gives CASSPQRDQTDTQYF.

V usage is TRBV7-9 and J usage is TRBJ1-2; TRBD1 matches at 7 bases. CDR3 length: 19 amino acids. Germline loops: CDR1 SEHNR, CDR2 FQNEAQ (reference sequence). Trimming took 0 bases from V and 4 from J; bases not matched to a gene: 17. CDR3: CASSLAYPTSGTDSYGYTF. In DNA form, the CDR3 reads TGTGCCAGCAGCTTAGCCTACCCCACATCCGGGACAGATTCCTATGGCTACACCTTC.

The gene calls are TRBV7-8 and TRBJ1-2; the D gene is possibly TRBD1 (5 bases). V was pared by 5 bases and J by 8 bases, with 15 bases between. Germline assignment: CDR1 SGHVS and CDR2 FQNEAQ. The CDR3 runs to 13 residues. The CDR3 nucleotides are TGTGCCAGCAGCCGCGAAGGGGCCGGGGGCTACACCTTC. Amino acid sequence: CASSREGAGGYTF.

V is TRBV2 and J is TRBJ1-2; maybe TRBD1 (6 bases). The germline gives CDR1 SNHLY, CDR2 FYNNEI. The V and J ends lost 5 bases and 1 base respectively, with 8 bases between them. The CDR3 is made up of 13 amino acids. CDR3 DNA: TGTGCCAGCAGTAACAGGGATAACTATGGCTACACCTTC. It translates to CASSNRDNYGYTF. The variable domain in full, completed from reference TRBV2 and TRBJ1-2, reads EPEVTQTPSHQVTQMGQEVILRCVPISNHLYFYWYRQILGQKVEFLVSFYNNEISEKSEIFDDQFSVERPDGSNFTLKIRSTKLEDSAMYFCASSNRDNYGYTFGSGTRLTVV.

V and J are TRBV7-9 and TRBJ1-2; tentatively, D is TRBD1 (6 bases). The CDR3 totals 15 residues. The ends were cut back, 5 bases at V and 7 bases at J, with 20 bases in the middle. CDR1 is SEHNR, CDR2 FQNEAQ, per germline (reference sequence). In DNA form, the CDR3 reads TGTGCCAGCAGCCCAAACCGGGACACCGGAGCTGGCTACACCTTC. The encoded protein is CASSPNRDTGAGYTF. The variable domain in full, with the rest retrieved from reference TRBV7-9 and TRBJ1-2, is DTGVSQNPRHKITKRGQNVTFRCDPISEHNRLYWYRQTLGQGPEFLTYFQNEAQLEKSRLLSDRFSAERPKGSFSTLEIQRTEQGDSAMYLCASSPNRDTGAGYTFGSGTRLTVV.

The chain has TRBV3-1 (or the pseudogene TRBV3-2) and TRBJ2-1; 7 bases fit TRBD2. This CDR3 has 14 amino acids. V shed 1 base and J 10 bases; nucleotides not matched to a gene: 7. Germline CDR1 is LGHDT and CDR2 is YNNKEL (reference sequence). The CDR3 loop is CASSQASGLGEQFF. The DNA of the CDR3 is TGTGCCAGCAGCCAAGCTAGCGGCCTGGGAGAGCAGTTCTTC.

This clone was seen once. The chain is built from TRBV18 and TRBJ2-5, with 12 nucleotides matching TRBD2. CDR1 is KGHSH and CDR2 is LQKENI in the germline V gene. This CDR3 is 20 amino acids long. J was trimmed by 1 base and V by 6 bases; bases with no gene match: 18. Written as DNA, the CDR3 is TGTGCCAGCTCCCCCCCACCGAGACTAGCGGGAGTAAGATTCCAAGAGACCCAGTACTTC. This sequence encodes CASSPPPRLAGVRFQETQYF.

The V call is TRBV11-2, the J call TRBJ1-2, with TRBD1 matching 7 bases. From germline, CDR1 is SGHAT and CDR2 FQNNGV. Trimming removed 5 bases from V and 4 bases from J; junction bases left unmatched: 7. The CDR3 loop spans 14 amino acids. CDR3 DNA sequence: TGTGCCAGCAGCCCCTACAGGGGTGCCTATGGCTACACCTTC. Translated: CASSPYRGAYGYTF.

V is TRBV19 and J is TRBJ1-6; D is undetermined. This CDR3 contains 13 residues. In germline, CDR1 is LNHDA, CDR2 SQIVND (reference sequence). With 1 base removed from V and 7 bases from J, the gap between germline ends came to 5 bases. In DNA form, the CDR3 reads TGTGCCAGTAGTATAGTTGGCAATTCACCCCTCCACTTT. This gives the protein CASSIVGNSPLHF.

The gene calls are TRBV5-1 and TRBJ1-4, with D perhaps TRBD1 (5 bases). The CDR3 runs to 14 residues. CDR1 SGHRS and CDR2 YFSETQ come from the germline V gene. V shed 4 bases and J shed 4 bases, with 11 bases lying between them. CDR3 in amino acids: CASSLDTNNEKLFF. CDR3 nucleotides: TGCGCCAGCAGCCTGGACACCAATAATGAAAAACTGTTTTTT.

This chain joins TRBV28 and TRBJ1-3; possibly TRBD1 for D (5 bases). The CDR3 consists of 15 residues. V was clipped by 6 bases and J by 0 bases, with 12 bases between them. Germline lookup yields CDR1 MDHEN and CDR2 SYDVKM. The CDR3 loop is CASRNRQTSGNTIYF. The CDR3, as DNA: TGTGCCAGCAGGAACAGGCAGACCTCTGGAAACACCATATATTTT.

This clone was recorded a few times. This chain connects TRBV5-1 to TRBJ2-5; D gene ambiguous. Germline V CDR1 and CDR2: SGHRS, YFSETQ. V was cut by 0 bases and J by 2 bases, with 8 bases left in between. This CDR3 is 14 amino acids long. DNA of the CDR3: TGCGCCAGCAGCTTGGATTCTAAACAAGAGACCCAGTACTTC. The encoded protein is CASSLDSKQETQYF. The full variable domain, its missing parts supplied by reference TRBV5-1 and TRBJ2-5, is KAGVTQTPRYLIKTRGQQVTLSCSPISGHRSVSWYQQTPGQGLQFLFEYFSETQRNKGNFPGRFSGRQFSNSRSEMNVSTLELGDSALYLCASSLDSKQETQYFGPGTRLLVL.

V usage is TRBV7-9 and J usage is TRBJ2-3, with 16 bases lining up with TRBD2. In germline, CDR1 is SEHNR, CDR2 FQNEAQ (reference sequence). The CDR3 extends over 18 amino acids. Trimming removed 5 bases from V and 4 bases from J; junction bases left unmatched: 9. Here the CDR3 DNA reads TGTGCCAGCAGCCCCGGGACTAGCGGGAGGGCTGGGGCAGATACGCAGTATTTT. Amino acid sequence: CASSPGTSGRAGADTQYF.